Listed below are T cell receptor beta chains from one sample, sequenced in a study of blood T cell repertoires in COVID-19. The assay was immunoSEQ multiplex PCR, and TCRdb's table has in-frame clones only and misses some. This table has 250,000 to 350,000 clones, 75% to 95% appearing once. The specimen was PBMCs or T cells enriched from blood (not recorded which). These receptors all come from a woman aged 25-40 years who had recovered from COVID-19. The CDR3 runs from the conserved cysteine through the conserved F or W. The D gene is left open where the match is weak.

TGTGCCAGCAGTTTACTGACAGGGGGCAGGTTTGGGCGCTCTGAAGCTTTCTTT	CASSLLTGGRFGRSEAFF	TRBJ1-1	TRBD1	TRBV27
TGTGCCAGCAGCTTAATCCTCGCAGGGACCTACGAGCAGTACTTC	CASSLILAGTYEQYF	TRBJ2-7	NA	TRBV7-3
TGTGCCAGCACCGTGGAGGGGTGGGCTAATGAAAAACTGTTTTTT	CASTVEGWANEKLFF	TRBJ1-4	NA	TRBV2
TGTGCCAGCAGCTTACGGGGGTTCCCCTACGAGCAGTACTTC	CASSLRGFPYEQYF	TRBJ2-7	NA	TRBV5-6
TGCAGTGCTAGTAGTGGGCATCAGCCCCAGCATTTT	CSASSGHQPQHF	TRBJ1-5	NA	TRBV20-1
TGCGCCAGCAGCCAAGTCTTGGGGGGGCGCCCCTACGAGCAGTACTTC	CASSQVLGGRPYEQYF	TRBJ2-7	NA	TRBV4-1
TGTGCCAGCAGCTTTGAGAAAAACTATGGCTACACCTTC	CASSFEKNYGYTF	TRBJ1-2	NA	TRBV5-4
TGCGCCAGCAGCCAAGAGGATCGGGGCTATGGCTACACCTTC	CASSQEDRGYGYTF	TRBJ1-2	NA	TRBV4-1
TGTGCCAGCTCCTTAGGCGGGAACACAGATACGCAGTATTTT	CASSLGGNTDTQYF	TRBJ2-3	NA	TRBV7-3
TGTGCCATCAGTGAGTCGGGACAGGGTGGCTCCTACGAGCAGTACTTC	CAISESGQGGSYEQYF	TRBJ2-7	TRBD1	TRBV10-3
TGTGCCAGTAAGGGGAGGGTTGAGGGGGTGGCGGAAGCTTTCTTT	CASKGRVEGVAEAFF	TRBJ1-1	NA	TRBV19
TGTGCCACCAGCAGAGCCACAGGGGGGAACACTGAAGCTTTCTTT	CATSRATGGNTEAFF	TRBJ1-1	TRBD1	TRBV15
TGTGCCAGCAGAGGCGCGGGATACACAGATACGCAGTATTTT	CASRGAGYTDTQYF	TRBJ2-3	NA	TRBV27
TGTGCCAGCAGCTCCCGCGGGACAGGACCTTATTCCGCCTACGAGCAGTACTTC	CASSSRGTGPYSAYEQYF	TRBJ2-7	TRBD1	TRBV7-2
TGTGCCAGCAGCCGCCAGGGGGTAGGAGCTTTCTTT	CASSRQGVGAFF	TRBJ1-1	TRBD1	TRBV6-5
TGTGCCAGCAGTTACTCTGGCCAGCCCCAGCATTTT	CASSYSGQPQHF	TRBJ1-5	NA	TRBV6-2/TRBV6-3
TGTGCCAGCAGCAGGGACAGGGCCACTGAAAAACTGTTTTTT	CASSRDRATEKLFF	TRBJ1-4	TRBD1	TRBV27
TGTGCCAGCAGTTATCGCAGGGTGGACACCCAGTACTTC	CASSYRRVDTQYF	TRBJ2-5	NA	TRBV27
TGTGCCAGCAGTGACTCTGGAGGGATCTACAATGAGCAGTTCTTC	CASSDSGGIYNEQFF	TRBJ2-1	NA	TRBV6-4
TGTGCCAGCAGTTCCCCCCGGGACAGGGGGCGGAATCAGCCCCAGCATTTT	CASSSPRDRGRNQPQHF	TRBJ1-5	TRBD1	TRBV28
TGTGCCAGCAGTTCGACAGGGGCAGCTAATGAAAAACTGTTTTTT	CASSSTGAANEKLFF	TRBJ1-4	TRBD1	TRBV28
TGTGCCAGCAGCTTAGTTCGAGAGACCCAGTACTTC	CASSLVRETQYF	TRBJ2-5	NA	TRBV13
TGTGCCAGCAGCCTACAAGGGACAGGGTTAGCAGATACGCAGTATTTT	CASSLQGTGLADTQYF	TRBJ2-3	TRBD1	TRBV3-1/TRBV3-2